This T cell receptor (beta chain) was recovered during a study of T cells in Graves' hyperthyroidism and ophthalmopathy. Study-wide points: A model of 13 V-J features distinguished ophthalmopathy from stable hyperthyroidism.

The germline V and J ends were trimmed by 5 bases and 8 bases, with 9 bases remaining between them. This CDR3 has 12 amino acids. Germline CDR1 reads SEHNR; CDR2 reads FQNEAQ (reference sequence). This clonotype has a handful of counts. Its antigen remains unidentified. From RNA transcripts, TCR beta CDR3 regions were amplified. The TCR CDR3 was amplified in a first-round RT-PCR using the HTBI primer set. TCRdb reprocessed the multiplex PCR reads with MiXCR, giving one entry per CDR3 protein. This repertoire shows 300,000 or so distinct CDR3 sequences, about 20% found once; its top ten account for under 55%.

This TCR came from a woman aged 45-65 years with Graves' hyperthyroidism. V usage is TRBV7-9 and J usage is TRBJ1-4; no definite D call. Sequencing was done on a sample of blood. For the CDR3, the DNA is TGTGCCAGCAGCGATAACCAGGAAAAACTGTTTTTT. It specifies CASSDNQEKLFF.